The rows below give T cell receptor beta chains drawn from one sample of a study of blood T cell repertoires in COVID-19. Repertoires were generated with immunoSEQ multiplex PCR, while TCRdb's copy carries only in-frame clones and drops some. In the table there are fewer than 200,000 clones, 70% to 90% of which are singletons. Sequencing was done on a sample of peripheral blood. The receptors come from a man aged 55-75 years with active or convalescent COVID-19. Both conserved end residues are part of each CDR3. A D gene is named only where the DNA matches it firmly. Rows may omit the clone size; those that give it use once, few, many or a size class.

-,TRBJ1-1,few,TRBV7-9,CASSSQGNTEAFF,TGTGCCAGCAGCTCACAGGGTAATACTGAAGCTTTCTTT
-,TRBJ2-7,-,TRBV23-1,CASSQRGQSYEQYF,TGCGCCAGCAGTCAAAGAGGACAGTCCTACGAGCAGTACTTC
-,TRBJ2-7,-,TRBV3-1/TRBV3-2,CASSRTDLYEQYF,TGTGCCAGCAGCCGGACAGACCTCTACGAGCAGTACTTC
TRBD2,TRBJ2-5,once,TRBV7-3,CASSFWGTSGGETQYF,TGTGCCAGCAGCTTTTGGGGGACTAGCGGGGGAGAGACCCAGTACTTC
-,TRBJ1-2,once,TRBV2,CASSETYREGGYTF,TGTGCCAGCAGTGAAACGTACAGGGAGGGTGGCTACACCTTC
TRBD1,TRBJ2-7,-,TRBV6-5,CASRQGQAVHEQYF,TGTGCCAGCAGGCAGGGACAGGCCGTCCACGAGCAGTACTTC
-,TRBJ2-6,-,TRBV5-1,CASSSVRSANVLTF,TGCGCCAGCAGCTCTGTACGGTCGGCCAACGTCCTGACTTTC
TRBD1,TRBJ2-7,-,TRBV5-4,CASSWDRGNEQYF,TGTGCCAGCAGCTGGGACAGGGGGAACGAGCAGTACTTC
TRBD1,TRBJ2-5,-,TRBV5-1,CASSLQGQGVGETQYF,TGCGCCAGCAGCCTACAGGGACAGGGAGTAGGAGAGACCCAGTACTTC
TRBD1,TRBJ2-2,-,TRBV2,CASRSGTGDPGELFF,TGTGCCAGCAGGTCCGGGACAGGGGACCCCGGGGAGCTGTTTTTT
TRBD2,TRBJ2-1,once,TRBV5-1,CASSLTRAGENEQFF,TGCGCCAGCAGCTTGACTAGAGCGGGGGAGAATGAGCAGTTCTTC
-,TRBJ1-6,once,TRBV27,CASSLLGSNSPLHF,TGTGCCAGCAGTTTATTGGGCAGCAATTCACCCCTCCACTTT
-,TRBJ1-5,few,TRBV12-5,CASGPGHLNQPQHF,TGTGCTAGTGGTCCGGGACATCTAAATCAGCCCCAGCATTTT
TRBD1,TRBJ2-2,-,TRBV6-5,CASSADREHTGELFF,TGTGCCAGCAGCGCAGACAGGGAACACACCGGGGAGCTGTTTTTT
-,TRBJ2-7,-,TRBV7-2,CASSSGTHSYEQYF,TGTGCCAGCAGCTCCGGGACACACTCCTACGAGCAGTACTTC
TRBD1,TRBJ2-3,-,TRBV7-6,CASSFTGGNTDTQYF,TGTGCCAGCAGCTTCACAGGGGGGAACACAGATACGCAGTATTTT
TRBD1,TRBJ1-2,-,TRBV29-1,CSVDNRGYGYTF,TGCAGCGTTGACAACAGGGGGTATGGCTACACCTTC
TRBD1,TRBJ2-7,once,TRBV12-5,CASGRGDRAYEQYF,TGTGCTAGTGGGCGCGGGGACAGGGCCTACGAGCAGTACTTC
TRBD1,TRBJ2-7,-,TRBV7-9,CASSPDRRGGEQYF,TGTGCCAGCAGCCCGGACAGGCGTGGAGGTGAGCAGTACTTC
-,TRBJ1-2,-,TRBV6-1,CASSEPSVPLF,TGTGCCAGCAGTGAACCCTCGGTGCCTCTCTTC
-,TRBJ2-6,-,TRBV2,CASSPTRSGANVLTF,TGTGCCAGCAGCCCAACTCGCTCTGGGGCCAACGTCCTGACTTTC
-,TRBJ1-2,-,TRBV19,CATLRGEFDGYTF,TGTGCCACCCTCCGGGGGGAATTCGATGGCTACACCTTC
TRBD1,TRBJ1-5,once,TRBV6-5,CASSADRAHIWPQHF,TGTGCCAGCAGCGCGGACAGGGCCCATATTTGGCCCCAGCATTTT
-,TRBJ1-2,once,TRBV5-1,CASSRSGGKDDGYTF,TGCGCCAGCAGCCGCTCCGGGGGTAAAGATGATGGCTACACCTTC
-,TRBJ1-2,-,TRBV18,CASSGGVNYGYTF,TGTGCCAGCTCTGGAGGGGTAAACTATGGCTACACCTTC
-,TRBJ1-1,-,TRBV11-2,CASTPAGGTEAFF,TGTGCCAGCACCCCCGCGGGTGGAACTGAAGCTTTCTTT
-,TRBJ1-2,-,TRBV11-2,CASSLVGRNYGYTF,TGTGCCAGCAGCTTAGTGGGGCGGAACTATGGCTACACCTTC
TRBD1,TRBJ2-2,-,TRBV7-3,CASSLQGAHTGELFF,TGTGCCAGCAGCTTACAGGGGGCCCATACCGGGGAGCTGTTTTTT
-,TRBJ2-1,-,TRBV28,CASSPQGGIRYNEQFF,TGTGCCAGCAGTCCCCAAGGGGGAATAAGGTACAATGAGCAGTTCTTC
TRBD1,TRBJ1-1,-,TRBV18,CASSPDRAEAFF,TGTGCCAGCTCACCCGACAGGGCTGAAGCTTTCTTT
-,TRBJ2-2,-,TRBV3-1/TRBV3-2,CASSQRHNTGELFF,TGTGCCAGCAGCCAAAGACACAACACCGGGGAGCTGTTTTTT
TRBD2,TRBJ2-3,-,TRBV6-1,CASSEGTSGGKGFVDTQYF,TGTGCCAGCAGTGAAGGGACTAGCGGGGGAAAAGGGTTTGTAGATACGCAGTATTTT
-,TRBJ1-1,-,TRBV19,CASKGDVLNTEAFF,TGTGCCAGTAAGGGGGACGTTCTGAACACTGAAGCTTTCTTT
-,TRBJ2-7,-,TRBV9,CASSVGQFAYEQYF,TGTGCCAGCAGCGTAGGACAGTTCGCCTACGAGCAGTACTTC
TRBD1,TRBJ2-5,-,TRBV29-1,CSVEETGGGKTQYF,TGCAGCGTTGAAGAAACAGGGGGCGGGAAGACCCAGTACTTC
-,TRBJ2-1,-,TRBV2,CASSPINEQFF,TGTGCCAGCAGTCCCATCAATGAGCAGTTCTTC
TRBD1,TRBJ2-7,-,TRBV9,CASSPQAGTGQYEQYF,TGTGCCAGCAGCCCCCAGGCCGGGACAGGGCAGTACGAGCAGTACTTC
-,TRBJ2-2,-,TRBV11-2,CASSPRYTGELFF,TGTGCCAGCAGCCCCCGGTACACCGGGGAGCTGTTTTTT
-,TRBJ1-6,-,TRBV5-4,CASSLTGQSPLHF,TGTGCCAGCAGCTTAACAGGCCAATCACCCCTCCACTTT
-,TRBJ2-6,-,TRBV6-1,CASSEWVRYSGANVLTF,TGTGCCAGCAGTGAATGGGTGAGGTACTCTGGGGCCAACGTCCTGACTTTC
-,TRBJ2-5,-,TRBV3-1/TRBV3-2,CASSQVSTERETQYF,TGTGCCAGCAGCCAAGTCTCGACAGAAAGAGAGACCCAGTACTTC
-,TRBJ1-1,-,TRBV30,CAWSIGGYVSEAFF,TGTGCCTGGAGTATCGGGGGGTACGTATCTGAAGCTTTCTTT
-,TRBJ2-7,once,TRBV3-1/TRBV3-2,CASSQNVGPYEQYF,TGTGCCAGCAGCCAGAACGTGGGGCCCTACGAGCAGTACTTC
-,TRBJ1-2,few,TRBV29-1,CSVEDNYGYTF,TGCAGCGTCGAGGATAACTATGGCTACACCTTC
-,TRBJ1-5,-,TRBV19,CASNFLPDISNQPQHF,TGTGCCAGTAATTTCCTCCCGGACATTAGCAATCAGCCCCAGCATTTT
-,TRBJ1-4,-,TRBV27,CASSLMAATNEKLFF,TGTGCCAGCAGTTTAATGGCAGCAACTAATGAAAAACTGTTTTTT
TRBD1,TRBJ1-2,few,TRBV2,CASTRTGTGNNYGYTF,TGTGCCAGCACCCGAACCGGGACAGGGAATAACTATGGCTACACCTTC
-,TRBJ2-5,-,TRBV12-3/TRBV12-4,CASSLASEETQYF,TGTGCCAGCAGTTTGGCTAGCGAAGAGACCCAGTACTTC
TRBD2,TRBJ2-2,-,TRBV6-5,CASTSGLANTGELFF,TGTGCCAGCACCTCGGGACTAGCGAACACCGGGGAGCTGTTTTTT